The 24 T cell receptor beta chains reported below all come from one sample, sequenced in a study of early stage breast cancer tumors. The assay was immunoSEQ multiplex PCR, and TCRdb's table has in-frame clones only and misses some. The sample includes fewer than 80,000 clones, more than 70% of them seen just once. The sequenced material came from blood. Receptors were obtained from a person aged 40-50 years with breast cancer.

This clone was found a few times. The J gene is TRBJ2-7, the V gene TRBV28, with 8 bases fitting TRBD2. This CDR3 comprises 13 residues. CDR1 is MDHEN and CDR2 is SYDVKM in the germline V gene. With 2 bases clipped from V and 6 bases from J, the junction kept 3 bases outside the gene matches. CDR3 region: CASSLLAGREQYF. The CDR3 coding sequence is TGTGCCAGCAGTTTACTAGCGGGCCGCGAGCAGTACTTC.

This clone was found a few times. The chain couples TRBV10-1 to TRBJ2-7; D remains unclear. Looked up from germline, CDR1 is WNHNN and CDR2 is SYGVQD (reference sequence). Trimming pared 3 bases from V and 0 bases from J, leaving 9 bases between. CDR3 length equals 14 residues. The CDR3 protein is CASSEQQSSYEQYF. The CDR3 DNA reads as TGCGCCAGCAGTGAACAGCAAAGCTCCTACGAGCAGTACTTC.

The chain joins TRBV29-1 to TRBJ1-2; D not certain. The V end was cut by 6 bases, the J end by 4 bases, with 15 bases between. The length of the CDR3 is 13 residues. Germline V lookup: CDR1 SQVTM, CDR2 ANQGSEA. The CDR3 loop reads CSVPSGVGYGYTF. DNA of the CDR3: TGCAGCGTCCCCTCCGGAGTGGGCTATGGCTACACCTTC.

This clone came up a few times. The V call is TRBV28, the J call TRBJ2-7; no clear D gene. V shed 6 bases and J shed 0 bases, with 12 bases lying between them. Germline CDR1 reads MDHEN; CDR2 reads SYDVKM. The CDR3 runs 14 residues. This CDR3 is CASSQSPNSYEQYF. The CDR3 coding sequence is TGTGCCAGCAGCCAGTCCCCGAACTCCTACGAGCAGTACTTC.

The chain employs TRBV30 and TRBJ1-5; unclear D gene. This CDR3 has 13 residues. V dropped 0 bases and J dropped 6 bases, with 9 bases sitting between them. CDR1 GTSNPN and CDR2 SVGIG come from the germline V gene (reference sequence). CDR3 sequence reads: CAWSVAGGQPQHF. CDR3 nucleotides: TGTGCCTGGAGTGTGGCGGGAGGTCAGCCCCAGCATTTT. The full variable domain, in which reference TRBV30 and TRBJ1-5 provide the parts outside the CDR3, is SQTIHQWPATLVQPVGSPLSLECTVEGTSNPNLYWYRQAAGRGLQLLFYSVGIGQISSEVPQNLSASRPQDRQFILSSKKLLLSDSGFYLCAWSVAGGQPQHFGDGTRLSIL.

This chain joins TRBV28 and TRBJ1-2, with D hard to call. Germline V gene data show CDR1 as MDHEN and CDR2 as SYDVKM. V gave up 1 base and J gave up 6 bases, with 9 bases separating them. The CDR3 is made up of 13 amino acids. In DNA form, the CDR3 reads TGTGCCAGCAGTTTATCCTACAAAGATGGCTACACCTTC. Its translation: CASSLSYKDGYTF.

This rearrangement joins TRBV5-1 to TRBJ2-7; the match to TRBD2 covers 12 bases. This CDR3 has 16 residues. Germline V gene sequence: CDR1 SGHRS, CDR2 YFSETQ. Trimming took 4 bases from V and 1 from J; bases not matched to a gene: 6. This chain's CDR3 is CASSPSLAGGSYEQYF. CDR3 coding DNA: TGCGCCAGCAGCCCGTCACTAGCGGGAGGTTCCTACGAGCAGTACTTC.

This chain joins TRBV4-1 and TRBJ1-5, with TRBD1 identical over 7 bases. CDR1 and CDR2 from the germline V gene are MGHRA and YSYEKL. The CDR3 consists of 16 residues. J lost 4 bases, V lost 0 bases, and 6 bases had no gene match. In nucleotides, the CDR3 is TGCGCCAGCAGCCAAGATTTGGGACAGAAAAATCAGCCCCAGCATTTT. Translated: CASSQDLGQKNQPQHF.

This sequence joins TRBV6-6 and TRBJ2-7; 11 nucleotides match TRBD2. J gave up 1 base and V 5 bases, and 1 base lay outside the gene matches. The CDR3 runs to 14 residues. CDR1 and CDR2 from the germline V gene are MNHNY and SVGAGI (reference sequence). The CDR3 spells CASSRLAGSYEQYF. Written as DNA, the CDR3 is TGTGCCAGCAGTCGACTAGCGGGATCCTACGAGCAGTACTTC.

The V call is TRBV18, the J call TRBJ1-1; unclear D gene. CDR1 is KGHSH, CDR2 LQKENI, per germline. Trimming cost V 3 bases and J 2 bases, with 10 bases left between them. The CDR3 has 14 amino acids. CDR3 amino acids: CASSPLDVNTEAFF. CDR3 nucleotide sequence: TGTGCCAGCTCACCCCTGGACGTTAACACTGAAGCTTTCTTT.

The chain combines TRBV7-9 with TRBJ2-2; no reliable D call. Germline V lookup: CDR1 SEHNR, CDR2 FQNEAQ (reference sequence). The CDR3 is made up of 14 amino acids. Trimming took off 3 bases at V and 1 base at J, with 6 bases between the two ends. For the CDR3, the DNA is TGTGCCAGCAGCTTGTCGGGGAACACCGGGGAGCTGTTTTTT. Encoded protein: CASSLSGNTGELFF.

This clone was seen a handful of times. The CDR3 protein is CASSLTGGLGKLFF. The CDR3 DNA reads as TGTGCCAGCAGTTTGACAGGGGGATTAGGAAAACTGTTTTTT. J is TRBJ1-4 and V is TRBV6-5, with TRBD1 identical over 9 bases. The length of the CDR3 is 14 residues. V dropped 4 bases and J dropped 10; count of bases not matched to a gene: 7. CDR1 MNHEY and CDR2 SVGAGI come from the germline V gene.

The chain carries TRBV2 and TRBJ2-1; 9 bases fit TRBD2. Germline V gene data show CDR1 as SNHLY and CDR2 as FYNNEI. The CDR3 length is 15 residues. Germline trimming cut 4 bases from V and 4 bases from J; bases unmatched to any gene: 5. This CDR3 is CASSVSLAGYNEQFF. For the CDR3, the DNA is TGTGCCAGCAGTGTCAGCCTAGCGGGATACAATGAGCAGTTCTTC.

This chain links TRBV7-8 with TRBJ2-3; 8 bases are shared with TRBD2. V lost 5 bases to trimming and J lost 4 bases; unmatched junction nucleotides: 11. Per germline, CDR1 SGHVS and CDR2 FQNEAQ. CDR3 size: 16 residues. The CDR3 sequence is CASSVPGLGDADTQYF. The DNA of the CDR3 is TGTGCCAGCAGCGTACCGGGACTAGGTGATGCAGATACGCAGTATTTT.

This rearrangement joins TRBV6-1 to TRBJ1-5; TRBD1 agrees at 8 bases. The V gene end was trimmed by 2 bases and the J gene end by 2 bases; junction bases not matched to a gene: 8. This CDR3 is built from 17 residues. CDR1 and CDR2 (germline): MNHNS, SASEGT. Written as DNA, the CDR3 is TGTGCCAGCAGTGAACAGGGGGCCTTAATGGGCAATCAGCCCCAGCATTTT. It encodes CASSEQGALMGNQPQHF.

This clone was seen only once. This chain uses TRBV27 with TRBJ2-7, with 8 bases identical to TRBD1. V lost 7 bases, J lost 6 bases, and 11 bases stayed unmatched. This CDR3 has 14 residues. Germline V gene sequence: CDR1 MNHEY, CDR2 SMNVEV (reference sequence). The CDR3 bases are TGTGCCAGCAAATTCGCGACAGGGGTATTCGAGCAGTACTTC. It translates to CASKFATGVFEQYF.

This sequence joins TRBV19 and TRBJ2-6, with 13 bases that match TRBD2. J gave up 4 bases and V 10 bases, and 10 bases lay outside the gene matches. The CDR3 is 17 residues long. CDR1 is LNHDA and CDR2 is SQIVND in the germline V gene (reference sequence). The CDR3 bases are TGTGCCACCAAACGACTAGCGGGGGGAGCGGGGGCCAACGTCCTGACTTTC. Encoded protein: CATKRLAGGAGANVLTF.

This chain connects TRBV5-6 to TRBJ2-5; TRBD2 agrees at 9 bases. The CDR3 length is 15 residues. The junction had 9 bases not matched to a gene; V was cut back by 5 bases and J by 4 bases. Germline V gene data show CDR1 as SGHDT and CDR2 as YYEEEE. The CDR3 spells CASRLRAGGIETQYF. The CDR3 region has the DNA TGTGCCAGCAGACTGCGGGCGGGAGGGATAGAGACCCAGTACTTC.

The chain couples TRBV11-2 to TRBJ2-7; D gene unclear. Trimming cost V 7 bases and J 1 base, with 20 bases left between them. CDR3 length: 16 residues. CDR1 and CDR2 (germline): SGHAT, FQNNGV. The chain's CDR3 is CASTRKDGEFSYEQYF. As DNA, the CDR3 is TGTGCCAGCACCCGGAAAGACGGAGAATTTTCCTACGAGCAGTACTTC.

V gene TRBV28 combines with J gene TRBJ1-1; D remains ambiguous. V lost 3 bases to trimming and J lost 1 base, with 9 bases between them. This CDR3 contains 14 residues. Germline assignment: CDR1 MDHEN and CDR2 SYDVKM. The CDR3 spells CASSLVVTNTEAFF. CDR3 coding DNA: TGTGCCAGCAGTTTGGTGGTGACGAACACTGAAGCTTTCTTT.

This clone has a handful of counts. CDR3 region: CASSIGDTQYF. CDR3 DNA: TGTGCCAGCTCAATCGGAGATACGCAGTATTTT. This chain joins TRBV7-8 and TRBJ2-3, with D unclear. V lost 8 bases to trimming and J lost 5 bases, with 8 bases between them. The CDR3 is 11 residues long. Germline loops: CDR1 SGHVS, CDR2 FQNEAQ.

The chain combines TRBV7-8 with TRBJ2-2; TRBD1 agrees at 8 bases. CDR3 length equals 17 residues. The germline V gene has CDR1 SGHVS and CDR2 FQNEAQ. Trimming took 2 bases from V and 3 from J; bases not matched to a gene: 8. The CDR3 spells CASSLSTGAGDTGELFF. CDR3 bases: TGTGCCAGCAGCTTATCGACAGGGGCTGGAGACACCGGGGAGCTGTTTTTT.

On this clone itself: This sample also contains other DNA sequences that code for the same CDR3. This chain's CDR3 is CASSVGNTQYF. The DNA of the CDR3 is TGTGCCAGCAGTGTGGGTAATACGCAGTATTTT. The chain carries TRBV2 and TRBJ2-3; D gene unclear. The CDR3 loop spans 11 amino acids. Trimming pared 4 bases from V and 7 bases from J, leaving 6 bases between. Germline CDR1 SNHLY, CDR2 FYNNEI. Combining the CDR3 with reference TRBV2 and TRBJ2-3 gives the whole variable domain EPEVTQTPSHQVTQMGQEVILRCVPISNHLYFYWYRQILGQKVEFLVSFYNNEISEKSEIFDDQFSVERPDGSNFTLKIRSTKLEDSAMYFCASSVGNTQYFGPGTRLTVL.

To note about this clone: Sequence at one end of the junction differs from germline and may be a read error. The V and J genes are TRBV7-7 and TRBJ2-2; 7 bases are shared with TRBD2. CDR3 length equals 14 residues. CDR1 and CDR2 (germline): SSHAT, FNYEAQ (reference sequence). The CDR3: CASSLRDYTGELFF. CDR3 sequence (DNA): TGTGCTAGCAGCTTACGGGACTATACCGGGGAGCTGTTTTTT.